This T cell receptor beta chain was recorded in a study of beta chain features in type 1 diabetes. Study details: The samples had around 98 million sorted cells examined in all.

Sampling consisted of one heparinised blood draw per donor, averaging around 100 mL. Sorting with CD45RO/CCR7/CD25/CD127/CD95/CD27 yielded naive, central memory, regulatory and stem-like memory CD4+ cells. V was shortened by 4 bases and J by 4 bases, with 10 bases between the two germline ends. The germline V gene encodes CDR1 MRHNA and CDR2 SNTAGT. The CDR3 runs to 13 residues. Expressed TCRB transcripts were sequenced because the isolated RNA had all been reverse transcribed beforehand. Profiled with immunoSEQ multiplex PCR; TCRdb holds only in-frame clones, not every one. Among around 450,000 clones listed, roughly 11% were seen once.

This chain links TRBV6-4 with TRBJ2-5, with D perhaps assigned TRBD1 or TRBD2 (5 bases each). This receptor was obtained from a woman between 18 and 30 years old in good health. The specimen sequenced was naive CD4+ T cells from blood. CDR3 in amino acids: CASSGDLGETQYF. CDR3 in DNA: TGTGCCAGCAGTGGGGACCTTGGAGAGACCCAGTACTTC.